Listed below are T cell receptor beta chains from one sample, sequenced in a study of blood T cell repertoires in COVID-19. The protocol was immunoSEQ multiplex PCR, while the TCRdb copy is restricted to in-frame clones and leaves out a portion. The sample includes hundreds of thousands of clones, around 90% of them seen just once. The specimen was peripheral blood. These receptors originate from a man between 18 and 29 years old with active or convalescent COVID-19. CDR3s include the opening cysteine and the closing phenylalanine or tryptophan. D genes are given only for firm matches. Some rows mark clone size as missing; the rest say once, few, many or name a class of expanded clone.

d_gene,j_gene,v_gene,abundance,CDR3aa,CDR3nt
NA,TRBJ2-7,TRBV10-3,NA,CAVQGERGPYEQYF,TGTGCCGTACAGGGGGAGCGGGGTCCCTACGAGCAGTACTTC
TRBD1,TRBJ1-2,TRBV7-9,NA,CASSLAGGQGGYTF,TGTGCCAGCAGCTTAGCAGGGGGCCAGGGTGGCTACACCTTC
TRBD1,TRBJ1-5,TRBV28,NA,CASSFDRDRNQPQHF,TGTGCCAGCAGTTTTGACCGGGACAGGAATCAGCCCCAGCATTTT
NA,TRBJ1-1,TRBV5-1,NA,CASSLGWTNPQRAFF,TGCGCCAGCAGCTTGGGGTGGACAAACCCTCAACGGGCTTTCTTT
NA,TRBJ1-6,TRBV19,once,CASSIDRQGIYSKSPLHF,TGTGCCAGTAGTATAGATCGGCAGGGGATATACAGCAAGTCACCCCTCCACTTT
NA,TRBJ2-7,TRBV9,NA,CASSVTAGGEQYF,TGTGCCAGCAGCGTAACAGCGGGTGGCGAGCAGTACTTC
NA,TRBJ1-5,TRBV30,NA,CAWSERGFRNQPQHF,TGTGCCTGGAGCGAAAGGGGATTTCGGAATCAGCCCCAGCATTTT
NA,TRBJ1-4,TRBV30,NA,CAWSGQVNYEKLFF,TGTGCCTGGAGTGGTCAGGTGAATTATGAAAAACTGTTTTTT
NA,TRBJ1-6,TRBV24-1,NA,CATSDLRQNSPLHF,TGTGCCACCAGTGATTTACGACAGAATTCACCCCTCCACTTT
TRBD2,TRBJ2-5,TRBV2,NA,CASSLSGGKEETQYF,TGTGCCAGCAGTTTGAGCGGGGGAAAAGAAGAGACCCAGTACTTC
NA,TRBJ1-1,TRBV7-2,NA,CASTALTEGEAFF,TGTGCCAGCACCGCTCTTACGGAGGGTGAAGCTTTCTTT
NA,TRBJ1-1,TRBV21-1,NA,CASSKMRESEAFF,TGTGCCAGCAGCAAGATGAGGGAGTCTGAAGCTTTCTTT
TRBD1,TRBJ1-5,TRBV10-3,NA,CAISESSGGGQPQHF,TGTGCCATCAGTGAGTCCTCAGGGGGCGGTCAGCCCCAGCATTTT
NA,TRBJ2-2,TRBV5-1,few,CASSRQGGGNAGELFF,TGCGCCAGCAGTCGGCAGGGGGGAGGCAACGCCGGGGAGCTGTTTTTT
NA,TRBJ1-1,TRBV2,NA,CASSEQGITEAFF,TGTGCCAGCAGTGAGCAGGGTATCACTGAAGCTTTCTTT
TRBD1,TRBJ2-7,TRBV5-6,NA,CASSLGTGAYEQYF,TGTGCCAGCAGCTTGGGGACAGGGGCCTACGAGCAGTACTTC
TRBD1,TRBJ1-2,TRBV7-3,NA,CASSFTGGEVYGYTF,TGTGCCAGCAGCTTTACAGGGGGCGAAGTCTATGGCTACACCTTC
NA,TRBJ2-7,TRBV27,once,CASSLTTGAYEQYF,TGTGCCAGCAGTTTGACGACGGGGGCCTACGAGCAGTACTTC
TRBD1,TRBJ2-1,TRBV10-3,NA,CAISRADTGGEQFF,TGTGCCATCAGTCGAGCCGATACAGGGGGTGAGCAGTTCTTC
NA,TRBJ2-5,TRBV5-4,NA,CASSFRSASALETQYF,TGTGCCAGCAGCTTTCGTTCGGCTAGCGCATTAGAGACCCAGTACTTC
TRBD2,TRBJ2-2,TRBV19,few,CASSILAGGPTGELFF,TGTGCCAGTAGTATTCTGGCGGGAGGGCCCACCGGGGAGCTGTTTTTT
NA,TRBJ2-1,TRBV29-1,NA,CSVELASSYNEQFF,TGCAGCGTTGAATTGGCTAGCTCCTACAATGAGCAGTTCTTC
TRBD2,TRBJ2-3,TRBV9,NA,CASSGGGVGDTQYF,TGTGCCAGCAGCGGTGGGGGGGTAGGAGATACGCAGTATTTT
NA,TRBJ1-4,TRBV30,NA,CALTGRVNEKLFF,TGTGCCCTCACCGGCAGGGTGAATGAAAAACTGTTTTTT
TRBD1,TRBJ1-1,TRBV15,NA,CATSRDQGVNTEAFF,TGTGCCACCAGCAGAGATCAGGGGGTGAACACTGAAGCTTTCTTT
NA,TRBJ1-5,TRBV19,NA,CASSMPGGFNQPQHF,TGTGCCAGTAGTATGCCGGGGGGGTTCAATCAGCCCCAGCATTTT
NA,TRBJ1-2,TRBV11-2,few,CASSSQGFGYGYTF,TGTGCCAGCAGCTCGCAGGGGTTTGGGTATGGCTACACCTTC
TRBD2,TRBJ2-3,TRBV6-2/TRBV6-3,once,CASSTYPGLAGGPDTQYF,TGTGCCAGCAGTACATATCCGGGACTAGCGGGGGGGCCAGATACGCAGTATTTT
TRBD1,TRBJ2-7,TRBV11-2,NA,CASSQIRQGGEQYF,TGTGCCAGCAGCCAGATTCGACAGGGTGGGGAGCAGTACTTC
TRBD2,TRBJ2-7,TRBV5-1,once,CASSLGTSGYEQYF,TGCGCCAGCAGCTTGGGGACTAGCGGCTACGAGCAGTACTTC
TRBD1,TRBJ2-7,TRBV27,NA,CASSLVFGQGDEQYF,TGTGCCAGCAGTTTAGTTTTCGGACAGGGGGACGAGCAGTACTTC
TRBD1,TRBJ1-1,TRBV19,NA,CASLKHRGRTEAFF,TGTGCCAGTCTTAAACACAGGGGACGCACTGAAGCTTTCTTT
NA,TRBJ1-1,TRBV18,NA,CASSRADTEAFF,TGTGCCAGCTCCCGAGCGGACACTGAAGCTTTCTTT
TRBD1,TRBJ1-1,TRBV6-2/TRBV6-3,NA,CASSLDRGTEAFF,TGTGCCAGCAGCCTGGACAGGGGCACTGAAGCTTTCTTT
TRBD1,TRBJ1-5,TRBV11-2,NA,CASRPGQVIEDNQPQHF,TGTGCCAGCAGACCGGGACAGGTCATCGAAGACAATCAGCCCCAGCATTTT
TRBD1,TRBJ1-1,TRBV6-5,NA,CASRPGRTGNTEAFF,TGTGCCAGTCGCCCTGGACGGACAGGGAACACTGAAGCTTTCTTT
NA,TRBJ1-2,TRBV7-9,NA,CASSLKPNGYTF,TGTGCCAGCAGCCTTAAGCCTAATGGCTACACCTTC
NA,TRBJ1-3,TRBV12-3/TRBV12-4,NA,CASSPSQNTIYF,TGTGCCAGCAGTCCCAGTCAAAACACCATATATTTT
TRBD2,TRBJ2-5,TRBV7-3,NA,CASSLAGGPETQYF,TGTGCCAGCAGCTTAGCGGGGGGGCCCGAGACCCAGTACTTC
TRBD1,TRBJ2-6,TRBV18,NA,CASSQRPTGVGANVLTF,TGTGCCAGCTCACAACGACCCACAGGGGTAGGGGCCAACGTCCTGACTTTC
NA,TRBJ2-7,TRBV6-5,NA,CASLSGDLSYEQYF,TGTGCCAGCTTGTCGGGAGACCTCTCCTACGAGCAGTACTTC
NA,TRBJ1-5,TRBV9,many,CASSVGISNQPQHF,TGTGCCAGCAGCGTAGGTATCAGCAATCAGCCCCAGCATTTT
NA,TRBJ1-1,TRBV13,NA,CASSSLLSEGPEAFF,TGTGCCAGCAGCTCCTTATTAAGTGAGGGCCCTGAAGCTTTCTTT
NA,TRBJ2-6,TRBV30,NA,CAWSAGSGANVLTF,TGTGCCTGGAGTGCAGGCTCTGGGGCCAACGTCCTGACTTTC
TRBD1,TRBJ1-1,TRBV29-1,NA,CSVGQGAPTEAFF,TGCAGCGTTGGGCAGGGGGCACCGACTGAAGCTTTCTTT
TRBD1,TRBJ1-5,TRBV19,NA,CASSDRGDSNQPQHF,TGTGCCAGTAGTGACAGGGGGGATAGCAATCAGCCCCAGCATTTT
TRBD2,TRBJ2-1,TRBV24-1,NA,CATSDPLASGRADEQFF,TGTGCCACCAGTGATCCATTGGCGAGCGGGAGGGCAGATGAGCAGTTCTTC
TRBD2,TRBJ2-2,TRBV10-3,NA,CAINAELAGGPSGELFF,TGTGCCATCAACGCTGAACTAGCGGGAGGGCCTAGCGGGGAGCTGTTTTTT
NA,TRBJ2-7,TRBV5-4,NA,CASSLIGADNYEQYF,TGTGCCAGCAGCTTGATCGGTGCGGACAACTACGAGCAGTACTTC
TRBD1,TRBJ2-3,TRBV28,NA,CASSSPGQGPDTQYF,TGTGCCAGCAGCTCCCCGGGACAGGGCCCAGATACGCAGTATTTT
NA,TRBJ1-1,TRBV9,NA,CASSVEGQITRSTEAFF,TGTGCCAGCAGCGTAGAAGGACAAATAACGAGGAGCACTGAAGCTTTCTTT
NA,TRBJ1-5,TRBV12-3/TRBV12-4,NA,CASSQSNQPQHF,TGTGCCAGCAGTCAAAGCAATCAGCCCCAGCATTTT
NA,TRBJ2-7,TRBV29-1,NA,CSVVGGAKGYEQYF,TGCAGCGTTGTTGGGGGGGCGAAGGGCTACGAGCAGTACTTC